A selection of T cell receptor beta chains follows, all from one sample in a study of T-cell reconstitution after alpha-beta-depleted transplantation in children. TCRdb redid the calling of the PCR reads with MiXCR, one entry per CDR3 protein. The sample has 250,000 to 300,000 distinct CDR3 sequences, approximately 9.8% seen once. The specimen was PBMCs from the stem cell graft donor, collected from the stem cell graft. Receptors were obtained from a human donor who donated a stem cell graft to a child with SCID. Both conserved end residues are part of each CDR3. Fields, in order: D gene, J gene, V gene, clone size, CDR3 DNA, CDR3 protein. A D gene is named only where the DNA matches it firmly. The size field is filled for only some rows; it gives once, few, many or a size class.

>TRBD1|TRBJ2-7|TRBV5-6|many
TGTGCCAGCAGCTTGGTTAACACAGGGGGCGGCGAGCAGTACTTC
CASSLVNTGGGEQYF
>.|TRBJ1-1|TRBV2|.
TGTGCCAGCAGCCGCCCCCGGCAGAACACTGAAGCTTTCTTT
CASSRPRQNTEAFF
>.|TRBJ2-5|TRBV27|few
TGTGCCAGCAGATCAGACAGGTTCGAGGAGACCCAGTACTTC
CASRSDRFEETQYF
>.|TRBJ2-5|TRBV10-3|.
TGTGCCATCAAGGAGGCTGAGGGAAGGGAGACCCAGTACTTC
CAIKEAEGRETQYF
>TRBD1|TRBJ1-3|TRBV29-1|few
TGCAGCGTTGGAGGGACAGGGGTCGGAAACACCATATATTTT
CSVGGTGVGNTIYF
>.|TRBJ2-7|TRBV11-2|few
TGTGCCAGCAGCCCGCCTCGGGCCATGTCCTACGAGCAGTACTTC
CASSPPRAMSYEQYF
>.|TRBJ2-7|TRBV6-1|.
TGTGCCAGCAGTGATGCCGGGTTACAATACTCCTACGAGCAGTACTTC
CASSDAGLQYSYEQYF
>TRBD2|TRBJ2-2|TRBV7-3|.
TGTGCCAGCAGCCCAATCGTACTAGCGGGGGGGGTCGGAACGACCGGGGAGCTGTTTTTT
CASSPIVLAGGVGTTGELFF
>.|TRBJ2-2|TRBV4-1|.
TGCGCCAGCAGCCACCGGGCCGCGAACACCGGGGAGCTGTTTTTT
CASSHRAANTGELFF
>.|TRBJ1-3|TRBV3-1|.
TGTGCCAGCAGCCAATTTTTGGTAGGAGGCACCATATATTTT
CASSQFLVGGTIYF
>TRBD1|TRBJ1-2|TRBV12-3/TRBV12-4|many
TGTGCCAGCACCCCAGTACAGGGGGTTGGCTACACCTTC
CASTPVQGVGYTF
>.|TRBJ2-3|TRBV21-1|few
TGTGCCAGCACCACATACCCGGGACAGGGGTCCACAGATACGCAGTATTTT
CASTTYPGQGSTDTQYF
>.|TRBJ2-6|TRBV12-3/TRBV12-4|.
TGTGCCAGCAGTTTAAGTGTGGGCGCCGGGGCCAACGTCCTGACTTTC
CASSLSVGAGANVLTF
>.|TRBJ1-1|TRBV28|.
TGTGCCAGCAGCCTGATGCAGTCTAGCACTGAAGCTTTCTTT
CASSLMQSSTEAFF
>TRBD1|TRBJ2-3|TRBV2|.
TGTGCCAGCAGTGATGTGGACAGGAGGATCCCAGATACGCAGTATTTT
CASSDVDRRIPDTQYF
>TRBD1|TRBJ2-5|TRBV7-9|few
TGTGCCAGCAGCTTTGGTACGGCCAGGGGGGAGACCCAGTACTTC
CASSFGTARGETQYF
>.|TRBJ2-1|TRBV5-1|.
TGCGCCAGCAGCTTGGAAGGGGATACCTACAATGAGCAGTTCTTC
CASSLEGDTYNEQFF
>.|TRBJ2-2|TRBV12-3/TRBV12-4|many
TGTGCCAGCAGTTTAGCTGGGTACACCGGGGAGCTGTTTTTT
CASSLAGYTGELFF
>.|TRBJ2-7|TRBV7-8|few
TGTGCCAGCCTGTGGGGGATCGGCGGGGATGCCTACGAGCAGTACTTC
CASLWGIGGDAYEQYF
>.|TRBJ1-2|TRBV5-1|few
TGCGCCAGCAGCGGTGGACAGTATGGCTACACCTTC
CASSGGQYGYTF
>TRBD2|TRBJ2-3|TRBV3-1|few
TGTGCCAGCACAGGGACTAGCGGGGTTTCGGCAGATACGCAGTATTTT
CASTGTSGVSADTQYF
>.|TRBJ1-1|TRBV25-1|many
TGTGCCAGCAGTGAATCCGGGACGGTGAACACTGAAGCTTTCTTT
CASSESGTVNTEAFF
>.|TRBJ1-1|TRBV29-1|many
TGCAGCGTTGGGACGGGGAACACTGAAGCTTTCTTT
CSVGTGNTEAFF
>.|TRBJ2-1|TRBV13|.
TGTGCCAGCAGGCCCCCCCGGGTATATGAGCAGTTCTTC
CASRPPRVYEQFF
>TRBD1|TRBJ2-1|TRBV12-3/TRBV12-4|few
TGTGCCAGCAGCCCCGGACAGGGGAAATACAATGAGCAGTTCTTC
CASSPGQGKYNEQFF
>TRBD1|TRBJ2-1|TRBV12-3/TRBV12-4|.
TGTGCCAGCAGTCCCTTCGGACAGGTACTGTTCTTC
CASSPFGQVLFF
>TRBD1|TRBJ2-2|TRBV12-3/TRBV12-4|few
TGTGCCAGCAGCGCTCCGGGACAGGGTTTCACCGGGGAGCTGTTTTTT
CASSAPGQGFTGELFF
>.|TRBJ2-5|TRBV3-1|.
TGTGCCAGCAGCCACCGCCGGACAGTCCAAGAGACCCAGTACTTC
CASSHRRTVQETQYF
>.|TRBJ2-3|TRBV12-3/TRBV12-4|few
TGTGCCAGCAGTTCGGCGCCCAGCACAGATACGCAGTATTTT
CASSSAPSTDTQYF
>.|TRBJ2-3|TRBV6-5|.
TGTGCCAGCAGTTACTCCCCTTGGACGCCAGATACGCAGTATTTT
CASSYSPWTPDTQYF
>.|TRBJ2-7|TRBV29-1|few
TGCAGCGTCCGTTTCAGCGGTACCCCCTACGAGCAGTACTTC
CSVRFSGTPYEQYF
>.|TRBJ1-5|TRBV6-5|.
TGTGCCAGCAGTTACTCGGCAGGGGCTCAGCCCCAGCATTTT
CASSYSAGAQPQHF
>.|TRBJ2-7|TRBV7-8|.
TGTGCCAGCAGCCCGAGAACCGGGACGGCCGACTACGAGCAGTACTTC
CASSPRTGTADYEQYF
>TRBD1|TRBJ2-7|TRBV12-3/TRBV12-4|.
TGTGCCAGCAGTTTATATCGACAGGGGTCCTACGAGCAGTACTTC
CASSLYRQGSYEQYF
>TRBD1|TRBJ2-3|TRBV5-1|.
TGCGCCAGCAGGGGCAAGACAGGGGACTTTAGCACAGATACGCAGTATTTT
CASRGKTGDFSTDTQYF
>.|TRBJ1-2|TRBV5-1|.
TGCGCCAGCAGCGAGTCGGACATGTCTTTTGGGGGCTACACCTTC
CASSESDMSFGGYTF
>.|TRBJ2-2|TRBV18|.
TGTGCCAGCTCACCAAACAGGAAAAACACCGGGGAGCTGTTTTTT
CASSPNRKNTGELFF
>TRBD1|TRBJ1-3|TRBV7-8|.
TGTGCCAGCAGTTATGACAGGGCAGCTGGAAACACCATATATTTT
CASSYDRAAGNTIYF
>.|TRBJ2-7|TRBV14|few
TGTGCCAGCAGCCAACGGGTTTCCTACGAGCAGTACTTC
CASSQRVSYEQYF
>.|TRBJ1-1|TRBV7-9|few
TGTGCCAGCAGCAGGACAGTCGGGGAAGCTTTCTTT
CASSRTVGEAFF
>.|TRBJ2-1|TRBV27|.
TGTGCCAGCAGTTTAATTGGCTCCTACAATGAGCAGTTCTTC
CASSLIGSYNEQFF
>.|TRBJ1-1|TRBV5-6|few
TGTGCCAGCAGCCCCTTAATGAACACTGAAGCTTTCTTT
CASSPLMNTEAFF